This TCR beta chain was obtained from a study of cytomegalovirus exposure and HLA in healthy donors. As to this clone: What it binds is unknown.

CDR3 length equals 17 residues. V dropped 3 bases and J dropped 1; count of bases not matched to a gene: 9. Germline lookup yields CDR1 MDHEN and CDR2 SYDVKM. Study-wide findings and caveats: Among TCR beta chains, those listed as cytomegalovirus-associated numbered over 150. A link between a missense DCLRE1C variant and TCR beta V- and J-gene trimming emerged from a later analysis.

In the PCR, 60 Vbeta and 13 Jbeta primers were used. Data came from immunoSEQ multiplex PCR; TCRdb stores just in-frame clones and leaves some out. Its clone listing holds some 110,000 clones. Source material: PBMCs. The chain joins TRBV28 to TRBJ2-7, with TRBD2 identical over 10 bases. This clonotype originated in a man aged 35 to 55 in good health and CMV-seronegative. CDR3 loop: CASSFRLAGEISYEQYF. The DNA for the CDR3 is TGTGCCAGCAGTTTCAGGCTAGCGGGAGAAATATCCTACGAGCAGTACTTC. The full variable domain, in which reference TRBV28 and TRBJ2-7 provide the parts outside the CDR3, is DVKVTQSSRYLVKRTGEKVFLECVQDMDHENMFWYRQDPGLGLRLIYFSYDVKMKEKGDIPEGYSVSREKKERFSLILESASTNQTSMYLCASSFRLAGEISYEQYFGPGTRLTVT.